Shown below are 18 T cell receptor beta chains from a single sample sequenced in a study of T cell repertoires in cytomegalovirus infection. One entry per CDR3 protein results from TCRdb running MiXCR on the reads. The sample consists of 150,000 to 200,000 distinct CDR3 sequences, roughly an eighth of them appearing once. The sequenced sample consisted of PBMCs. All receptors derive from a human donor in good health (CMV status not recorded). Some clones in this sample may be carry-over from other donors' samples.

This clonotype has a count of ten or more. The V gene is TRBV7-2, the J gene TRBJ1-5; weak D call: TRBD1 (5 bases). From germline, CDR1 is SGHTA and CDR2 FQGNSA. CDR3 length: 15 amino acids. Trimming removed 3 bases at V and 2 bases at J, with 11 bases between. The CDR3 loop reads CASSLGGWGNQPQHF. In nucleotides, the CDR3 is TGTGCCAGCAGCTTGGGGGGATGGGGCAATCAGCCCCAGCATTTT.

This chain connects TRBV5-1 to TRBJ2-7; a possible D gene is TRBD2 (6 bases). The CDR3 is 15 residues long. CDR1 and CDR2 (germline): SGHRS, YFSETQ. Trimming shortened V by 1 base and J by 2 bases, and 13 bases separated the two germline ends. CDR3 in amino acids: CASSLTRPGAYEQYF. The CDR3 bases are TGCGCCAGCAGCTTGACTCGCCCGGGGGCCTACGAGCAGTACTTC.

V and J are TRBV10-3 and TRBJ2-7; no definite D call. V gave up 2 bases and J gave up 3 bases, with 5 bases separating them. CDR1 is ENHRY and CDR2 is SYGVKD in the germline V gene. The CDR3 length is 12 residues. The CDR3 spells CAISEGSYEQYF. The CDR3 DNA reads TGTGCCATCAGTGAGGGTAGCTACGAGCAGTACTTC.

This clonotype was picked up one time. A read error may be the cause here, since a much bigger clone is one base away. This chain connects TRBV2 to TRBJ1-2; D gene unclear. Germline CDR1 reads SNHLY; CDR2 reads FYNNEI. This CDR3 region has 12 residues. With 9 bases removed from V and 3 bases from J, the gap between germline ends came to 11 bases. As DNA, the CDR3 is TGTGCCAGTGGGGAAGCTGACTATGGCTACACCTTC. This sequence encodes CASGEADYGYTF.

The chain is built from TRBV19 and TRBJ2-4; 10 bases map to TRBD1. Germline lookup yields CDR1 LNHDA and CDR2 SQIVND (reference sequence). The CDR3 runs 16 residues. With 5 bases clipped from V and 7 bases from J, the junction kept 11 bases outside the gene matches. CDR3 region: CASSSDRDRGLNIQYF. In DNA, the CDR3 is TGTGCCAGTAGTTCAGACCGGGACAGGGGACTTAACATTCAGTACTTC.

In its sample, this clonotype was seen many times. The V gene is TRBV7-2, the J gene TRBJ2-7; 12 bases are a match to TRBD2. Per the germline V gene, CDR1 is SGHTA and CDR2 is FQGNSA. The junction had 4 bases not matched to a gene; V was cut back by 5 bases and J by 5 bases. CDR3 length: 14 amino acids. Written as DNA, the CDR3 is TGTGCCAGCAGCCCTAGCGGGAGGGCCGACGAGCAGTACTTC. Protein: CASSPSGRADEQYF.

In this sample, this clonotype turned up a few times. In DNA, the CDR3 is TGTGCCAGCAGTCCCCGGACTAGCGGGGGTAAGGGCACAGATACGCAGTATTTT. Encoded protein: CASSPRTSGGKGTDTQYF. V is TRBV6-1 and J is TRBJ2-3, with TRBD2 matching over 13 bases. CDR3 length equals 18 residues. Trimming removed 5 bases from V and 1 base from J; junction bases left unmatched: 9. Germline lookup yields CDR1 MNHNS and CDR2 SASEGT.

This clonotype has at least ten counts. The genes are TRBV5-6 and TRBJ2-1; the D call may be TRBD1 or TRBD2 (5 bases each). Germline CDR1 SGHDT, CDR2 YYEEEE. The CDR3 length is 14 residues. The ends were cut back, 2 bases at V and 8 bases at J, with 14 bases in the middle. This CDR3 is CASSLGRGVDEQFF. The CDR3 DNA reads TGTGCCAGCAGCTTAGGCCGAGGGGTGGATGAGCAGTTCTTC.

This clonotype was counted ten times or more. The chain couples TRBV7-9 to TRBJ2-3; TRBD1 matches at 10 bases. Trimming removed 4 bases from V and 3 bases from J; junction bases left unmatched: 4. Germline V CDR1 and CDR2: SEHNR, FQNEAQ (reference sequence). The CDR3 is 15 residues long. CDR3 sequence: CASSYRDRGTDTQYF. CDR3 DNA: TGTGCCAGCAGCTACAGGGACAGGGGAACAGATACGCAGTATTTT. Together with reference TRBV7-9 and TRBJ2-3, the CDR3 gives the full variable domain: DTGVSQNPRHKITKRGQNVTFRCDPISEHNRLYWYRQTLGQGPEFLTYFQNEAQLEKSRLLSDRFSAERPKGSFSTLEIQRTEQGDSAMYLCASSYRDRGTDTQYFGPGTRLTVL.

There are many counts of this clonotype. The V gene is TRBV9, the J gene TRBJ1-1; D gene ambiguous. V shed 0 bases and J shed 5 bases, with 20 bases lying between them. The CDR3 is 17 amino acids. CDR1 is SGDLS, CDR2 YYNGEE, per germline. The CDR3 reads CASSVEGWPPLGTEAFF. The CDR3 DNA is TGTGCCAGCAGCGTAGAGGGTTGGCCGCCCCTGGGGACTGAAGCTTTCTTT.

This clonotype has just a few counts. CDR3 bases: TGTGCCAGCAGCTTCAGTCCCAGGGCAAATGAGCAGTTCTTC. It yields the protein CASSFSPRANEQFF. This chain links TRBV7-8 with TRBJ2-1; D is possibly TRBD1 (5 bases). V dropped 3 bases and J dropped 7 bases, with 13 bases sitting between them. Germline loops: CDR1 SGHVS, CDR2 FQNEAQ. CDR3 length: 14 amino acids.

This clonotype was seen at least ten times. The chain couples TRBV7-2 to TRBJ2-2; tentatively, D is TRBD2 (5 bases). Looked up from germline, CDR1 is SGHTA and CDR2 is FQGNSA. The CDR3 contains 16 residues. Deletions cut 1 base from V and 0 bases from J, with 9 bases between. CDR3 in amino acids: CASSLVPSPNTGELFF. CDR3 coding DNA: TGTGCCAGCAGCTTAGTCCCTAGCCCGAACACCGGGGAGCTGTTTTTT.

There are many counts of this clonotype. This rearrangement joins TRBV7-2 to TRBJ1-4; 10 bases are shared with TRBD1. CDR3 size: 16 residues. Trimming removed 3 bases from V and 5 bases from J; junction bases left unmatched: 6. Germline values: CDR1 SGHTA, CDR2 FQGNSA. CDR3 bases: TGTGCCAGCAGCTTGGGGGACAGGGGACGAAATGAAAAACTGTTTTTT. Translation: CASSLGDRGRNEKLFF.

Only a few counts were recorded for this clonotype. The chain has TRBV7-2 and TRBJ1-1, with D perhaps matching TRBD1 (6 bases). The V gene lost 1 base and the J gene lost 5 bases, with 26 bases spanning the gap. Germline CDR1 SGHTA, CDR2 FQGNSA. The CDR3 has 19 amino acids. This CDR3 reads CASSLEAVGDRLRGTEAFF. Here the CDR3 DNA reads TGTGCCAGCAGCTTAGAAGCGGTCGGAGACAGGCTGCGAGGAACTGAAGCTTTCTTT.

This clonotype was recorded a few times. The rearrangement uses TRBV2 and TRBJ1-5; D remains unclear. With 4 bases removed from V and 1 base from J, the gap between germline ends came to 11 bases. The V gene's germline CDR1 is SNHLY and CDR2 FYNNEI. The CDR3 is 15 residues long. The CDR3 here is CASSGTGKSNQPQHF. The CDR3 DNA reads as TGTGCCAGCAGTGGGACCGGGAAGAGCAATCAGCCCCAGCATTTT.

The gene calls are TRBV28 and TRBJ2-7; 8 nucleotides match TRBD2. The CDR3 contains 13 residues. Germline trimming cut 7 bases from V and 1 base from J; bases unmatched to any gene: 3. The germline V gene has CDR1 MDHEN and CDR2 SYDVKM. This CDR3 reads CASKAGVSYEQYF. CDR3 coding DNA: TGTGCCAGCAAAGCGGGAGTTTCCTACGAGCAGTACTTC.

The rearrangement joins TRBV29-1 to TRBJ1-2, with 7 bases that match TRBD1. The CDR3 length is 13 residues. The V gene's germline CDR1 is SQVTM and CDR2 ANQGSEA. V dropped 3 bases and J dropped 6; count of bases not matched to a gene: 7. CDR3: CSVESRQGDGYTF. The CDR3 DNA reads as TGCAGCGTTGAGTCGAGACAGGGAGATGGCTACACCTTC.

This clonotype was detected many times. The chain recombines TRBV7-9 with TRBJ2-1; D ambiguous. Germline lookup yields CDR1 SEHNR and CDR2 FQNEAQ (reference sequence). The V end lost 0 bases, the J end lost 9 bases, and 15 bases lay between the germline ends. The CDR3 spans 15 residues. The CDR3 sequence is CASSLALLDVGEQFF. The CDR3 coding sequence is TGTGCCAGCAGCTTAGCGCTTCTAGATGTTGGTGAGCAGTTCTTC.